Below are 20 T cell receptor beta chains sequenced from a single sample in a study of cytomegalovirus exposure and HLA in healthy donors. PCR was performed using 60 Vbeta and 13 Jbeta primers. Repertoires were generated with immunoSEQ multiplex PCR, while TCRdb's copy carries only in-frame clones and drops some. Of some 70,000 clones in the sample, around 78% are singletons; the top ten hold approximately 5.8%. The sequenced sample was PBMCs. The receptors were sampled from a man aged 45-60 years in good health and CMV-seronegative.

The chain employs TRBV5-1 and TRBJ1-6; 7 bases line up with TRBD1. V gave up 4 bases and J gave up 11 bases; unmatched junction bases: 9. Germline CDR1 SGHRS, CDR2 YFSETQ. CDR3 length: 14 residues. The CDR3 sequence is CASSQGTVNPPLHF. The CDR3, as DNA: TGCGCCAGCAGCCAAGGGACAGTAAATCCACCCCTCCACTTT. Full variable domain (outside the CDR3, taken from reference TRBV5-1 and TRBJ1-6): KAGVTQTPRYLIKTRGQQVTLSCSPISGHRSVSWYQQTPGQGLQFLFEYFSETQRNKGNFPGRFSGRQFSNSRSEMNVSTLELGDSALYLCASSQGTVNPPLHFGNGTRLTVT.

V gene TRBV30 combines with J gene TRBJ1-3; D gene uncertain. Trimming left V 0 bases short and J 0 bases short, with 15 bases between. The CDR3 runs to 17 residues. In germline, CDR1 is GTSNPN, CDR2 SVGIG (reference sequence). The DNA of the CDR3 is TGTGCCTGGAGTGTACTACCCCGGGGTTCCTCTGGAAACACCATATATTTT. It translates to CAWSVLPRGSSGNTIYF.

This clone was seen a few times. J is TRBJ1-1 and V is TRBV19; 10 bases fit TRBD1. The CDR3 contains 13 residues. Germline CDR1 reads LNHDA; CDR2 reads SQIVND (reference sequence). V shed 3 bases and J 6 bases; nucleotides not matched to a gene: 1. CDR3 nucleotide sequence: TGTGCCAGTAGTATCGGGACAGGGGCTGAAGCTTTCTTT. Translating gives CASSIGTGAEAFF.

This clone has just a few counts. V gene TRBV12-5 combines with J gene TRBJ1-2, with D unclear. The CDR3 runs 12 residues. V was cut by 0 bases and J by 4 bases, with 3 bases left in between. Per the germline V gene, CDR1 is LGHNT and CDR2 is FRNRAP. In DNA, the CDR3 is TGTGCTAGTGGTTTGGTCAGCTATGGCTACACCTTC. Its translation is CASGLVSYGYTF. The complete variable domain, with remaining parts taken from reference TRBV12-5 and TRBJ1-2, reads DARVTQTPRHKVTEMGQEVTMRCQPILGHNTVFWYRQTMMQGLELLAYFRNRAPLDDSGMPKDRFSAEMPDATLATLKIQPSEPRDSAVYFCASGLVSYGYTFGSGTRLTVV.

CDR3 region: CASSYSLGLDSPLHF. CDR3 coding DNA: TGTGCCAGCAGTTACTCTCTGGGTCTAGATTCACCCCTCCACTTT. This sequence joins TRBV6-5 and TRBJ1-6, with D unclear. This CDR3 has 15 residues. CDR1 and CDR2 (germline): MNHEY, SVGAGI. Between the trimmed V and J ends, which lost 0 bases and 8 bases, there was a span of 11 bases.

The CDR3: CASSLQTGTDTQYF. Written as DNA, the CDR3 is TGCGCCAGCAGCTTACAGACAGGCACAGATACGCAGTATTTT. The chain is built from TRBV5-1 and TRBJ2-3; D might be TRBD1 (5 bases). Trimming took off 2 bases at V and 1 base at J, with 8 bases between the two ends. The CDR3 contains 14 residues. The germline V gene has CDR1 SGHRS and CDR2 YFSETQ.

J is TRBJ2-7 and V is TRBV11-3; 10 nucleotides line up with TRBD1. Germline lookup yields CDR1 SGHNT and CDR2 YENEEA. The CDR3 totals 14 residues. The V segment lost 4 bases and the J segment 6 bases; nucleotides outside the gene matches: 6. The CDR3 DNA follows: TGTGCCAGCAGCTCGGGACAGGGGTTCAGCGAGCAGTACTTC. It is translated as CASSSGQGFSEQYF. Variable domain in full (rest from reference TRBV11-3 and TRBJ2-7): EAGVVQSPRYKIIEKKQPVAFWCNPISGHNTLYWYLQNLGQGPELLIRYENEEAVDDSQLPKDRFSAERLKGVDSTLKIQPAELGDSAVYLCASSSGQGFSEQYFGPGTRLTVT.

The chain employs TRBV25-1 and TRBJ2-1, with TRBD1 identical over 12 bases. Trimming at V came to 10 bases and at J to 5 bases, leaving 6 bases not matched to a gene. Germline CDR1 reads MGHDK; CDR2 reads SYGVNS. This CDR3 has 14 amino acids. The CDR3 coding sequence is TGTGCCACAAGGGACAGGGGGCTGAACAATGAGCAGTTCTTC. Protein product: CATRDRGLNNEQFF.

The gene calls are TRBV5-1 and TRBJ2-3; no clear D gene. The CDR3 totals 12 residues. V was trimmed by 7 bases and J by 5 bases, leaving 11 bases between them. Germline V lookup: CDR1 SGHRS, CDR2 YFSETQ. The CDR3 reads CASAPPGDTQYF. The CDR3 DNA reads TGCGCCAGCGCCCCTCCAGGAGATACGCAGTATTTT.

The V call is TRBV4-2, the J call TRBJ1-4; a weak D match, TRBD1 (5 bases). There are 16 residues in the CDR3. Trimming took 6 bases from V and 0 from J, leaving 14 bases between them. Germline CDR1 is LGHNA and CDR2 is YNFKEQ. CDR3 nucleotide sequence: TGTGCCAGCAGTCGACAGCCTGTTGCAACTAATGAAAAACTGTTTTTT. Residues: CASSRQPVATNEKLFF.

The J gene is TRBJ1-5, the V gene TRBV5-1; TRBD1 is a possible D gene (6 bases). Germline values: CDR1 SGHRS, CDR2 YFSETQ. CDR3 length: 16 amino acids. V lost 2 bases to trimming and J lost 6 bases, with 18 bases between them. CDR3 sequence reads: CASSLGGSSGIQPQHF. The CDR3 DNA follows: TGCGCCAGCAGCTTAGGGGGTTCCAGTGGGATTCAGCCCCAGCATTTT.

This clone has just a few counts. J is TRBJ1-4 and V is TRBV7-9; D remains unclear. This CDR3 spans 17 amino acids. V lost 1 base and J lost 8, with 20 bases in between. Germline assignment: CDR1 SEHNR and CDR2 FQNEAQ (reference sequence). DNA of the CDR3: TGTGCCAGCAGCTTAGTCGGGGTCAGGCTTATAGGAGAAAAACTGTTTTTT. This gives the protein CASSLVGVRLIGEKLFF.

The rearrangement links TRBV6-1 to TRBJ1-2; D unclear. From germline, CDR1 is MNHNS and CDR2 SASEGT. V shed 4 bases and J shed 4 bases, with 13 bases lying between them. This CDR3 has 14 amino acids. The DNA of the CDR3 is TGTGCCAGCAGTGGCTTTCGAGGGCCCTATGGCTACACCTTC. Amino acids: CASSGFRGPYGYTF.

The CDR3 is CASSGDSNQPQHF. The DNA of the CDR3 is TGTGCCAGCAGTGGAGATAGCAATCAGCCCCAGCATTTT. V gene TRBV2 combines with J gene TRBJ1-5; D is uncertain. The ends were cut back, 4 bases at V and 0 bases at J, with 4 bases in the middle. Germline assignment: CDR1 SNHLY and CDR2 FYNNEI. This CDR3 has 13 residues.

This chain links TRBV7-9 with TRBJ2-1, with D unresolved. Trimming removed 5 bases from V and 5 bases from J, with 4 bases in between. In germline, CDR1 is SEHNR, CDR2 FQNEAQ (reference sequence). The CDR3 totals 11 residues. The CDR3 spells CASSRNNEQFF. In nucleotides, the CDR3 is TGTGCCAGCAGCCGTAACAATGAGCAGTTCTTC. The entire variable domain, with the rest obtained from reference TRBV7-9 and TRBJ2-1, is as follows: DTGVSQNPRHKITKRGQNVTFRCDPISEHNRLYWYRQTLGQGPEFLTYFQNEAQLEKSRLLSDRFSAERPKGSFSTLEIQRTEQGDSAMYLCASSRNNEQFFGPGTRLTVL.

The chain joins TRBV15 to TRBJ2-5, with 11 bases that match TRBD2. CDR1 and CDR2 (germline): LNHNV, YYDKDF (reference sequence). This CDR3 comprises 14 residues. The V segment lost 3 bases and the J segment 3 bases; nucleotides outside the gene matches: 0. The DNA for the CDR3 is TGTGCCACCAGCAGGACTAGCGGGGAAGAGACCCAGTACTTC. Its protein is CATSRTSGEETQYF.

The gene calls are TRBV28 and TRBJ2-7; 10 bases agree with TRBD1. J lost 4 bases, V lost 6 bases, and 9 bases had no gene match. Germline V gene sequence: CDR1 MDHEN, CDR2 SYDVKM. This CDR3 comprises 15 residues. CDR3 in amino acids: CASRQPGTGDYEQYF. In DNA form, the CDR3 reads TGTGCCAGCAGACAACCCGGGACAGGGGATTACGAGCAGTACTTC.

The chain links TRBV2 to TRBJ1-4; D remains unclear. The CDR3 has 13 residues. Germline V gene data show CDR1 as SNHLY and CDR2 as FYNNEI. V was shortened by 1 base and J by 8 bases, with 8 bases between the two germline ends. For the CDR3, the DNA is TGTGCCAGCAGTGAAGGGTCAGTAGAAAAACTGTTTTTT. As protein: CASSEGSVEKLFF.

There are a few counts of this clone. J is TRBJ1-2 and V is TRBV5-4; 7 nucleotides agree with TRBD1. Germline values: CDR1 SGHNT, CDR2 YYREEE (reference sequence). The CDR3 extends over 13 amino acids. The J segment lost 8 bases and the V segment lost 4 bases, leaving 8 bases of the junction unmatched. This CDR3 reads CASSTDRVNGYTF. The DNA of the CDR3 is TGTGCCAGCAGCACAGACAGGGTTAACGGCTACACCTTC.

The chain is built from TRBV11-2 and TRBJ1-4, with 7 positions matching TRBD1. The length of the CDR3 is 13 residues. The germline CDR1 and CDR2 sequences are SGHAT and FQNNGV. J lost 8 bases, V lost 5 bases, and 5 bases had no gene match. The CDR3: CASSLTGFEKLFF. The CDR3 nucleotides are TGTGCCAGCAGCCTGACAGGGTTCGAAAAACTGTTTTTT.